This TCR beta chain came from a study of neurological immune-mediated disorders. Study-wide results and limits: The repertoires of 18 of 34 multiple sclerosis patients fell into one related-CDR3 cluster (a possible signature) under phylogenetic grouping.

Template-switch 5'RACE cDNA synthesis added a 10-nucleotide unique molecular identifier. Via MiXCR, TCRdb re-called the 5' RACE reads, giving one row per CDR3 protein. In the table there are some 66,000 distinct CDR3 sequences, around 3.3% of which are singletons. Trimming at V came to 4 bases and at J to 6 bases, leaving 5 bases not matched to a gene. The germline gives CDR1 LGHDT, CDR2 YNNKEL (reference sequence). The CDR3 is 15 amino acids. This clonotype was observed at least ten times. As yet, its antigen is unknown. The rearrangement uses TRBV3-1 and TRBJ2-3, with 12 bases lining up with TRBD2. The specimen sequenced was PBMCs. The source is a middle-aged man with multiple sclerosis. The CDR3 is CASSRTSGGLDTQYF. CDR3 coding DNA: TGTGCCAGCAGCCGAACTAGCGGGGGGCTGGATACGCAGTATTTT.